These 14 T cell receptor beta chains originate from one sample sequenced in a study of shared clonotypes between healthy human individuals. TCRdb's table, derived via immunoSEQ multiplex PCR, lists solely in-frame clones and lacks some. Altogether over a million clones are present, around 97% being singletons, with the ten largest covering 1.2%. The sample taken for sequencing was naive CD4+ T cells sorted from blood. The subset here: CD45RA+ positively selected. Every receptor here comes from a man aged 30-40 years in good health.

The chain carries TRBV19 and TRBJ1-5; 7 bases line up with TRBD1. There are 17 residues in the CDR3. Germline lookup yields CDR1 LNHDA and CDR2 SQIVND (reference sequence). With V trimmed by 4 bases and J by 1 base, 10 bases remained unmatched. In DNA form, the CDR3 reads TGTGCCAGTAGTAGAACCGGGACAGTTATAAGCAATCAGCCCCAGCATTTT. As protein: CASSRTGTVISNQPQHF.

The V call is TRBV7-9, the J call TRBJ2-3; tentative D call: TRBD2 (7 bases). The germline V gene has CDR1 SEHNR and CDR2 FQNEAQ (reference sequence). The V and J ends lost 7 bases and 5 bases respectively, with 19 bases between them. The CDR3 is 15 amino acids. This CDR3 reads CASNQMGGQGDTQYF. The CDR3 DNA follows: TGTGCCAGCAACCAAATGGGGGGGCAAGGAGATACGCAGTATTTT.

The CDR3 DNA follows: TGCGCCAGCAGCTACCCTAATTCCTACGAGCAGTACTTC. This codes for CASSYPNSYEQYF. V is TRBV4-1 and J is TRBJ2-7; D call uncertain. The CDR3 loop spans 13 amino acids. Trimming took off 5 bases at V and 1 base at J, with 9 bases between the two ends. Germline CDR1 is MGHRA and CDR2 is YSYEKL.

The CDR3 loop is CASSVSLGTGTQETQYF. The CDR3 DNA reads as TGTGCCAGCAGCGTTTCCCTGGGGACGGGGACGCAAGAGACCCAGTACTTC. The J gene is TRBJ2-5, the V gene TRBV9, with D possibly called TRBD1 or TRBD2 (5 bases each). Trimming took off 2 bases at V and 2 bases at J, with 19 bases between the two ends. The CDR3 is 17 amino acids. CDR1 is SGDLS and CDR2 is YYNGEE in the germline V gene.

The chain couples TRBV10-3 to TRBJ2-1; D gene unclear. The CDR3 runs 12 residues. The germline V gene encodes CDR1 ENHRY and CDR2 SYGVKD. V was clipped by 1 base and J by 7 bases, with 5 bases between them. The CDR3 sequence is CAISEWVNEQFF. The CDR3 DNA reads TGTGCCATCAGTGAGTGGGTAAATGAGCAGTTCTTC.

The rearrangement uses TRBV9 and TRBJ1-1, with TRBD1 as a possible D gene (6 bases). Looked up from germline, CDR1 is SGDLS and CDR2 is YYNGEE. The CDR3 sequence is 15 residues long. Trimming shortened V by 0 bases and J by 4 bases, and 13 bases separated the two germline ends. The CDR3: CASSVATGAFTEAFF. DNA of the CDR3: TGTGCCAGCAGCGTAGCTACGGGGGCTTTCACTGAAGCTTTCTTT.

A word on this clone: One end of the junction does not line up with germline, which may come from a read error. The V and J genes are TRBV7-7 and TRBJ2-5; TRBD1 agrees at 7 bases. Germline CDR1 and CDR2: SSHAT and FNYEAQ (reference sequence). This CDR3 region has 15 residues. CDR3 in amino acids: CASSTNEGAMETQYF. CDR3 coding DNA: TGTGCTAGCAGCACGAACGAGGGGGCAATGGAGACCCAGTACTTC.

The chain joins TRBV15 to TRBJ2-5; D unclear. Germline CDR1 LNHNV, CDR2 YYDKDF (reference sequence). This CDR3 contains 12 residues. With 4 bases removed from V and 9 bases from J, the gap between germline ends came to 12 bases. CDR3 protein: CATSTPQTPQYF. The CDR3 DNA is TGTGCCACCAGCACCCCTCAGACCCCCCAGTACTTC. Filled out from reference TRBV15 and TRBJ2-5, the complete variable domain reads DAMVIQNPRYQVTQFGKPVTLSCSQTLNHNVMYWYQQKSSQAPKLLFHYYDKDFNNEADTPDNFQSRRPNTSFCFLDIRSPGLGDTAMYLCATSTPQTPQYFGPGTRLLVL.

This clone came up once. This sequence joins TRBV7-2 and TRBJ2-3; D not resolved. The CDR3 sequence is 14 residues long. Germline assignment: CDR1 SGHTA and CDR2 FQGNSA. V dropped 4 bases and J dropped 0 bases, with 8 bases sitting between them. The CDR3 reads CASSYGPSTDTQYF. The CDR3 DNA is TGTGCCAGCAGCTACGGTCCTAGCACAGATACGCAGTATTTT.

The count of this clone is one. The chain employs TRBV28 and TRBJ1-1; a possible D gene is TRBD1 (5 bases). The V gene's germline CDR1 is MDHEN and CDR2 SYDVKM. Trimming shortened V by 4 bases and J by 6 bases, and 15 bases separated the two germline ends. The CDR3 is made up of 14 amino acids. In nucleotides, the CDR3 is TGTGCCAGCAGTTCTCCATGGGGGAATGCTGAAGCTTTCTTT. This translates into CASSSPWGNAEAFF. The full variable domain, with the rest looked up from reference TRBV28 and TRBJ1-1, is DVKVTQSSRYLVKRTGEKVFLECVQDMDHENMFWYRQDPGLGLRLIYFSYDVKMKEKGDIPEGYSVSREKKERFSLILESASTNQTSMYLCASSSPWGNAEAFFGQGTRLTVV.

The chain recombines TRBV28 with TRBJ2-2; 8 bases are a match to TRBD1. The CDR3 sequence is 13 residues long. From germline, CDR1 is MDHEN and CDR2 SYDVKM. The trim removed 6 bases at V and 4 bases at J, leaving 1 base unmatched. The CDR3 reads CASRTGVTGELFF. In DNA, the CDR3 is TGTGCCAGCAGGACAGGGGTCACCGGGGAGCTGTTTTTT. Full variable domain (missing parts from reference TRBV28 and TRBJ2-2): DVKVTQSSRYLVKRTGEKVFLECVQDMDHENMFWYRQDPGLGLRLIYFSYDVKMKEKGDIPEGYSVSREKKERFSLILESASTNQTSMYLCASRTGVTGELFFGEGSRLTVL.

This clone was seen only a few times. The chain couples TRBV7-8 to TRBJ2-3, with D uncertain. The length of the CDR3 is 13 residues. Trimming left V 2 bases short and J 5 bases short, with 8 bases between. The germline V gene encodes CDR1 SGHVS and CDR2 FQNEAQ. The CDR3 DNA follows: TGTGCCAGCAGCTTATCCTATCGAGATACGCAGTATTTT. Amino acids: CASSLSYRDTQYF.

The rearrangement links TRBV11-2 to TRBJ2-6; weak D call: TRBD1 (5 bases). Germline V gene data show CDR1 as SGHAT and CDR2 as FQNNGV. The CDR3 sequence is 17 residues long. Between the trimmed V and J ends, which lost 4 bases and 0 bases, there was a span of 13 bases. DNA of the CDR3: TGTGCCAGCAGCTCAAGGGGTAGGAGCTCTGGGGCCAACGTCCTGACTTTC. Translation gives CASSSRGRSSGANVLTF.

The V gene is TRBV5-5, the J gene TRBJ1-4; D is undetermined. The V end lost 0 bases, the J end lost 7 bases, and 10 bases lay between the germline ends. The CDR3 has 14 amino acids. Looked up from germline, CDR1 is SGHKS and CDR2 is YYEKEE (reference sequence). CDR3 nucleotide sequence: TGTGCCAGCAGCTTGGGCGGGGAAGGTGAAAAACTGTTTTTT. It codes for CASSLGGEGEKLFF.